This TCR beta chain comes out of a study of type 1 regulatory T cells (dated by TCRdb to the early 2020s). Concerning the study at large: The study characterized an in vitro protocol that generated a Tr1-enriched, alloantigen-specific CD4 T cell product named T-allo10. Patients with hematological malignancies who were receiving allogeneic hematopoietic stem cell transplantation were the group in which T-allo10 was being clinically evaluated.

There are 18 amino acids in the CDR3, from cysteine to phenylalanine inclusive. Only CDR3 DNA remains: 54 bases, in frame from the first base. Germline trimming: 5 bases from V, 1 base from J; junction bases outside gene matches: 10. CDR1 and CDR2 are read off the germline V gene as SGHTA and FQGNSA. Donor-derived T-allo10 cells were described as specific for host alloantigens, anergic, and capable of alloantigen-specific suppression. Sequencing was performed on an Illumina MiSeq. TCRdb reanalyzed the raw reads on its own, using fastp at Q25 for trimming and MiXCR for clone calling, and kept in-frame beta chains. Identical CDR3 protein sequences are pooled into one entry, listed with their most common genes and DNA. For this sample the table gives fewer than 70,000 distinct CDR3 sequences, of which about 62% were detected only once. The ten largest clones take up about 8% of the sample. On this clonotype itself: Its cognate antigen has yet to be identified. Per-nucleotide qualities are absent, and no much larger clonotype sits a single base away.

This clonotype was obtained from a human donor in good health. The chain links TRBV7-2 with TRBJ2-6, with TRBD1 matching 8 junction bases. Sequencing used cultured T cells, either the whole culture or a sorted T cell fraction (not recorded which). The label giving this sample's cell subset or site can be read as: Tr1-enriched cell product generated in vitro against host alloantigens. The DNA sequence is given as TGTGCCAGCAGCCCCTGGTCCGGGACAGGATCTGGGGCCAACGTCCTGACTTTC. The translation is CASSPWSGTGSGANVLTF.